One sample yielded the 3 T cell receptor beta chains listed below, sequenced in a study of shared clonotypes between healthy human individuals. The naive CD8 fraction comprised CD45RO-negative cells positively selected for CCR7 and excluded terminally differentiated effector memory CD45RA+ cells. The protocol was immunoSEQ multiplex PCR, while the TCRdb copy is restricted to in-frame clones and leaves out a portion. This table has hundreds of thousands of clones, 95% to 96% appearing once. Material for sequencing was naive CD8+ T cells sorted from blood. The receptor source for this set is a woman aged 25 to 45 in good health.

The chain joins TRBV29-1 to TRBJ2-1, with 11 bases identical to TRBD2. The CDR3 has 15 residues. The ends lost 2 bases at V and 4 bases at J; junction bases unmatched: 4. Germline CDR1 and CDR2: SQVTM and ANQGSEA. The CDR3 is CSVEFGTSGYNEQFF. Written as DNA, the CDR3 is TGCAGCGTTGAATTTGGGACTAGCGGATACAATGAGCAGTTCTTC.

With respect to this clone: The sample contains more than one DNA sequence encoding this CDR3. The chain has TRBV11-2 and TRBJ2-7; 7 positions agree with TRBD1. This CDR3 has 13 residues. CDR1 and CDR2 (germline): SGHAT, FQNNGV. V lost 3 bases, J lost 4 bases, and 3 bases stayed unmatched. The CDR3 is CASSLGTAYEQYF. In DNA, the CDR3 is TGTGCCAGCAGCTTGGGGACAGCATACGAGCAGTACTTC.

The genes are TRBV19 and TRBJ1-4; D not certain. Trimming stripped 4 bases from V and 8 bases from J, with 17 bases between. CDR3 length equals 15 residues. CDR1 and CDR2 from the germline V gene are LNHDA and SQIVND (reference sequence). The CDR3 loop is CASSTGTVLEEKLFF. CDR3 in DNA: TGTGCCAGTAGTACGGGAACAGTGCTGGAAGAAAAACTGTTTTTT.